Presented here are 2 T cell receptor beta chains from one specimen sequenced in a study of blood T cell repertoires in COVID-19. Method: immunoSEQ multiplex PCR; TCRdb's copy keeps in-frame clones and lacks some. The sample comprises more than 35,000 clones, over 75% of which are singletons, and roughly 8.1% rests with the top ten. Sequenced input: peripheral blood. The source is a man younger than 40 with active or convalescent COVID-19.

This clone was recorded only once. The chain carries TRBV6-5 and TRBJ2-7; TRBD1 aligns across 12 bases. CDR1 and CDR2 from the germline V gene are MNHEY and SVGAGI. The CDR3 contains 14 residues. Trimming removed 6 bases from V and 6 bases from J; junction bases left unmatched: 6. DNA of the CDR3: TGTGCCAGCAGCAGGGGGACAGGGGGCCCCGAGCAGTACTTC. It yields the protein CASSRGTGGPEQYF.

The chain combines TRBV5-4 with TRBJ2-5; TRBD2 agrees at 11 bases. CDR3 size: 15 residues. V lost 4 bases, J lost 1 base, and 3 bases stayed unmatched. CDR1 is SGHNT and CDR2 is YYREEE in the germline V gene (reference sequence). CDR3 amino acids: CASSPSGGRQETQYF. CDR3 bases: TGTGCCAGCAGCCCTAGCGGGGGGCGCCAAGAGACCCAGTACTTC.